This T cell receptor beta chain was identified during a study of cytomegalovirus exposure and HLA in healthy donors (dated by TCRdb to about 2017). Notes on the research overall: According to a later analysis, the 120 or so validation repertoires were produced on the same platform as the approximately 620 repertoires of the first cohort. The study aimed to test whether signatures of past pathogen exposure could be identified by cataloging public T cell receptors. A separate validation cohort of some 130 different subjects was used in addition to the roughly 720-subject first cohort. High-throughput TCR immunosequencing, statistical association of individual TCRs with disease status, and machine learning were combined to predict cytomegalovirus infection status.

Broad study findings and their caveats: A later analysis had no HLA typing for the validation cohort, so co-occurrence there was scored across all 130 or so repertoires. Three of the identified cytomegalovirus-associated TCR beta chains were confirmed in vitro to be specific for cytomegalovirus antigens. In the study, around 160 TCR beta chains were listed as associated with cytomegalovirus. Subsequent analysis determined that TCRs grouped into clusters in the first cohort also showed a tendency toward co-occurrence across the 120 or so validation repertoires, and 90% to 95% of cluster scores exceeded 0. While some public TCRs were present in many individuals, most TCR sequences turned up only very rarely across donors. It was suggested by the authors that the approach could potentially be generalized to other disease states and immunological phenotypes. In both the original and validation cohorts, the classifier was reported to diagnose cytomegalovirus status with high specificity and sensitivity.

The CDR3, from cysteine to phenylalanine, totals 15 residues. Only the CDR3 DNA is retained, 45 bases long and in frame from the first base. The germline V gene (reference sequence) yields SEHNR for CDR1 and FQNEAQ for CDR2. Ends trimmed: V by 0 bases, J by 5 bases; bases unmatched to a gene: 5. Concerning this clone itself: The antigen this receptor binds is unknown. One base away there is no much larger clone; base qualities are not given.

Library preparation used the immunoSEQ multiplex PCR assay. In the paper's pipeline: A statistical classification framework was built to diagnose cytomegalovirus status from the catalog of TCR beta chain sequences. TCRdb re-hosts the immuneACCESS table, in-frame sequences only. Its copies lack some clones; in the studies checked, an unresolved V gene accounts for under half of them, and the cause for the rest is not known. V, J and clone size are taken as reported in that table, and D and trimming were inferred from the DNA itself. The sample includes 150,000 to 200,000 clones, with roughly 82% observed a single time. The leading ten clones occupy roughly 7% of the sample. The donors were included in the validation cohort of roughly 130 subjects, a group kept apart from the approximately 700-subject first cohort.

The receptor chain draws on TRBV7-9 and TRBJ1-2, and TRBD1 matches 8 of the central bases. This TCR was sampled from a man younger than 35 in good health and CMV-seropositive. The specimen sequenced was PBMCs. The CDR3: CASSLAAGGAYGYTF. The sequenced DNA: TGTGCCAGCAGCTTAGCCGCAGGGGGCGCATATGGCTACACCTTC.